Below are 30 T cell receptor beta chains sequenced from a single sample in a study of cytomegalovirus exposure and HLA in healthy donors. PCR primers comprised 60 Vbeta and 13 Jbeta primers. The protocol was immunoSEQ multiplex PCR, while the TCRdb copy is restricted to in-frame clones and leaves out a portion. The listing records some 70,000 clones. Sequenced sample: PBMCs. The receptors here all came from a man in his forties in good health and CMV-seronegative.

The chain has TRBV28 and TRBJ1-2, with a weak D call TRBD1 (6 bases). Germline V gene data show CDR1 as MDHEN and CDR2 as SYDVKM. V shed 6 bases and J shed 5 bases, with 19 bases lying between them. The length of the CDR3 is 15 residues. The CDR3 loop reads CASSVTGRGPYGYTF. The CDR3 bases are TGTGCCAGCAGCGTCACAGGGAGAGGCCCTTATGGCTACACCTTC.

This chain links TRBV9 with TRBJ1-5, with D unclear. This CDR3 has 17 amino acids. CDR1 SGDLS and CDR2 YYNGEE come from the germline V gene. The V and J ends lost 0 bases and 3 bases respectively, with 16 bases between them. CDR3 amino acids: CASSVASEGPYNQPQHF. The DNA for the CDR3 is TGTGCCAGCAGCGTAGCTTCGGAGGGTCCTTACAATCAGCCCCAGCATTTT.

V and J are TRBV28 and TRBJ1-1; D is perhaps TRBD1 (6 bases). This CDR3 has 15 amino acids. The germline CDR1 and CDR2 sequences are MDHEN and SYDVKM. V was pared by 7 bases and J by 5 bases, with 20 bases between. The CDR3 DNA follows: TGTGCCAGCACACTTCCGAGGCAGGGGAAAACTGAAGCTTTCTTT. Translated, it gives CASTLPRQGKTEAFF.

The chain uses TRBV4-1 and TRBJ2-7, with TRBD1 as a possible D gene (5 bases). This CDR3 region has 14 residues. The V gene lost 4 bases and the J gene lost 5 bases, with 15 bases spanning the gap. In germline, CDR1 is MGHRA, CDR2 YSYEKL. DNA of the CDR3: TGCGCCAGCAGCCCCCAGGACATCGCCCACGAGCAGTACTTC. This codes for CASSPQDIAHEQYF.

The CDR3 loop reads CASTVAGQGSQVAFF. The DNA for the CDR3 is TGTGCCAGCACCGTCGCCGGACAGGGGAGTCAGGTAGCTTTCTTT. The genes are TRBV6-1 and TRBJ1-1, with 9 bases matching TRBD1. V lost 7 bases, J lost 10 bases, and 16 bases stayed unmatched. The CDR3 is made up of 15 amino acids. CDR1 and CDR2 (germline): MNHNS, SASEGT.

V gene TRBV30 combines with J gene TRBJ1-5; 7 bases are shared with TRBD1. Germline-derived CDR1 and CDR2 are GTSNPN and SVGIG (reference sequence). CDR3 size: 14 residues. The ends lost 3 bases at V and 6 bases at J; junction bases unmatched: 8. The CDR3 region is CAWSPHTGVQPQHF. CDR3 DNA: TGTGCCTGGAGCCCTCACACAGGGGTTCAGCCCCAGCATTTT.

The genes are TRBV30 and TRBJ1-2; D is unclear. The CDR3 consists of 14 residues. Trimming cost V 0 bases and J 2 bases, with 10 bases left between them. Germline loops: CDR1 GTSNPN, CDR2 SVGIG (reference sequence). CDR3 nucleotides: TGTGCCTGGAGTGTAATGGAGGGAAACTATGGCTACACCTTC. Translation: CAWSVMEGNYGYTF.

This rearrangement joins TRBV4-2 to TRBJ1-2, with 7 bases that match TRBD1. After removal of 5 bases from V and 3 bases from J, the junction contained 6 bases not matched to a gene. The CDR3 consists of 14 residues. Looked up from germline, CDR1 is LGHNA and CDR2 is YNFKEQ. The CDR3 here is CASSSRGLDYGYTF. For the CDR3, the DNA is TGTGCCAGCAGCTCTAGGGGGCTCGACTATGGCTACACCTTC.

V is TRBV30 and J is TRBJ1-3, with a tentative D call TRBD1 (6 bases). This CDR3 is 12 amino acids long. Trimming shortened V by 6 bases and J by 1 base, and 7 bases separated the two germline ends. CDR1 is GTSNPN, CDR2 SVGIG, per germline (reference sequence). The DNA for the CDR3 is TGTGCCTGCGGGACATCTGGAAACACCATATATTTT. It translates to CACGTSGNTIYF. The entire variable domain, with the rest obtained from reference TRBV30 and TRBJ1-3, is as follows: SQTIHQWPATLVQPVGSPLSLECTVEGTSNPNLYWYRQAAGRGLQLLFYSVGIGQISSEVPQNLSASRPQDRQFILSSKKLLLSDSGFYLCACGTSGNTIYFGEGSWLTVV.

The chain has TRBV6-5 and TRBJ2-5; TRBD1 might be the D (6 bases). CDR1 MNHEY and CDR2 SVGAGI come from the germline V gene. This CDR3 has 16 amino acids. V was cut by 0 bases and J by 3 bases, with 14 bases left in between. CDR3 in DNA: TGTGCCAGCAGTTACTCCCCTCTTGGACAGAAAGAGACCCAGTACTTC. This encodes CASSYSPLGQKETQYF.

The rearrangement links TRBV12-5 to TRBJ2-2; D is undetermined. CDR3 length: 14 residues. V lost 2 bases to trimming and J lost 0 bases, with 4 bases between them. Per the germline V gene, CDR1 is LGHNT and CDR2 is FRNRAP. The CDR3 nucleotides read TGTGCTAGTGGTTTGTCCGCGAACACCGGGGAGCTGTTTTTT. This sequence encodes CASGLSANTGELFF.

The chain is built from TRBV5-1 and TRBJ2-5; 11 bases fit TRBD1. V was clipped by 4 bases and J by 5 bases; unmatched bases: 4. The CDR3 length is 14 residues. The germline V gene has CDR1 SGHRS and CDR2 YFSETQ. The CDR3 DNA reads as TGCGCCAGCAGCAAGGGACAGGGGGGGGAGACCCAGTACTTC. Translating gives CASSKGQGGETQYF.

The chain is built from TRBV5-1 and TRBJ2-1; 8 positions agree with TRBD1. The germline CDR1 and CDR2 sequences are SGHRS and YFSETQ. CDR3 length: 20 residues. After removal of 2 bases from V and 8 bases from J, the junction contained 24 bases not matched to a gene. CDR3 in DNA: TGCGCCAGCAGCTTCTCCCATACCGGGACAGGTCTCGGTCCCGCGGATGAGCAGTTCTTC. Protein: CASSFSHTGTGLGPADEQFF.

The chain combines TRBV6-1 with TRBJ1-2; 10 bases map to TRBD1. The ends lost 4 bases at V and 1 base at J; junction bases unmatched: 12. The length of the CDR3 is 18 residues. Germline loops: CDR1 MNHNS, CDR2 SASEGT. This CDR3 is CASSGSLFRDRGNYGYTF. CDR3 in DNA: TGTGCCAGCAGTGGTAGCTTGTTTAGGGACAGGGGTAACTATGGCTACACCTTC.

V and J are TRBV11-2 and TRBJ1-6; 8 nucleotides agree with TRBD1. V lost 0 bases, J lost 10 bases, and 5 bases stayed unmatched. The CDR3 length is 15 residues. CDR1 is SGHAT, CDR2 FQNNGV, per germline. This CDR3 reads CASSLDETGVSPLHF. The CDR3 DNA sequence: TGTGCCAGCAGCTTAGACGAGACAGGGGTATCACCCCTCCACTTT.

This sequence joins TRBV15 and TRBJ1-6, with D tentatively TRBD1 (6 bases). The CDR3 is 20 residues long. V was cut by 3 bases and J by 0 bases, with 21 bases left in between. From germline, CDR1 is LNHNV and CDR2 YYDKDF (reference sequence). The CDR3 sequence: CATSRGPQQGTSSYNSPLHF. CDR3 coding DNA: TGTGCCACCAGCAGGGGGCCTCAACAGGGCACGAGCTCCTATAATTCACCCCTCCACTTT.

V usage is TRBV29-1 and J usage is TRBJ1-1; 10 bases are shared with TRBD1. Germline V lookup: CDR1 SQVTM, CDR2 ANQGSEA. After removal of 0 bases from V and 5 bases from J, the junction contained 15 bases not matched to a gene. This CDR3 region has 18 residues. The CDR3 region has the DNA TGCAGCGTTGAAGAGCAAGGGGGACAGGGGAGACGGTTAACTGAAGCTTTCTTT. Protein product: CSVEEQGGQGRRLTEAFF.

The chain links TRBV28 to TRBJ2-7; 9 bases align to TRBD2. J was trimmed by 0 bases and V by 3 bases; bases with no gene match: 0. Germline V CDR1 and CDR2: MDHEN, SYDVKM. The CDR3 totals 14 residues. In nucleotides, the CDR3 is TGTGCCAGCAGTTTGCGGGGGGGCTCCTACGAGCAGTACTTC. Protein sequence: CASSLRGGSYEQYF. Based on the CDR3 plus reference TRBV28 and TRBJ2-7, the full variable domain is DVKVTQSSRYLVKRTGEKVFLECVQDMDHENMFWYRQDPGLGLRLIYFSYDVKMKEKGDIPEGYSVSREKKERFSLILESASTNQTSMYLCASSLRGGSYEQYFGPGTRLTVT.

The gene calls are TRBV5-6 and TRBJ2-7; D unclear. This CDR3 is built from 15 residues. The V gene lost 4 bases and the J gene lost 5 bases, with 19 bases spanning the gap. Germline lookup yields CDR1 SGHDT and CDR2 YYEEEE. The CDR3 nucleotides read TGTGCCAGCAGCCTTAAAGCCGGAGCGAGGAACGAGCAGTACTTC. This translates into CASSLKAGARNEQYF.

V usage is TRBV4-2 and J usage is TRBJ1-2; D gene ambiguous. The CDR3 has 15 amino acids. CDR1 is LGHNA, CDR2 YNFKEQ, per germline. Trimming cost V 0 bases and J 4 bases, with 12 bases left between them. The CDR3 loop reads CASSQDRTGSYGYTF. CDR3 DNA sequence: TGTGCCAGCAGCCAAGATAGGACGGGATCCTATGGCTACACCTTC.

The gene calls are TRBV4-1 and TRBJ1-3, with a weak D call TRBD1 (5 bases). Trimming shortened V by 2 bases and J by 0 bases, and 23 bases separated the two germline ends. The length of the CDR3 is 20 residues. Germline CDR1 reads MGHRA; CDR2 reads YSYEKL. CDR3 DNA: TGCGCCAGCAGCCAATTTAGTGCCGTCACAGGTGAAATCTCTGGAAACACCATATATTTT. This codes for CASSQFSAVTGEISGNTIYF.

The chain is built from TRBV6-5 and TRBJ2-2, with unresolved D. This CDR3 comprises 14 residues. Germline V lookup: CDR1 MNHEY, CDR2 SVGAGI. V lost 2 bases, J lost 7 bases, and 11 bases lay in between. The CDR3 sequence: CASSYQQSFGELFF. DNA for the CDR3: TGTGCCAGCAGTTACCAACAGTCCTTCGGGGAGCTGTTTTTT.

J is TRBJ1-2 and V is TRBV9; a possible D gene is TRBD1 (6 bases). The V end was cut by 4 bases, the J end by 0 bases, with 16 bases between. The germline V gene encodes CDR1 SGDLS and CDR2 YYNGEE. This CDR3 is 16 amino acids long. The CDR3 bases are TGTGCCAGCAGCTCCAGGGAGGGGGTACCTAACTATGGCTACACCTTC. This codes for CASSSREGVPNYGYTF.

This chain joins TRBV28 and TRBJ2-7; perhaps TRBD1 as D (6 bases). In germline, CDR1 is MDHEN, CDR2 SYDVKM. Trimming removed 5 bases from V and 3 bases from J, with 11 bases in between. CDR3 length: 13 amino acids. The CDR3 region is CASSNGQIYEQYF. CDR3 coding DNA: TGTGCCAGCAGTAACGGACAGATCTACGAGCAGTACTTC.

The rearrangement uses TRBV6-6 and TRBJ1-1; the D is unclear. The V gene lost 1 base and the J gene lost 5 bases, with 14 bases spanning the gap. CDR3 length: 15 amino acids. Germline assignment: CDR1 MNHNY and CDR2 SVGAGI (reference sequence). The CDR3 reads CASSYYPYRDTEAFF. The CDR3, as DNA: TGTGCCAGCAGTTACTATCCCTACCGAGATACTGAAGCTTTCTTT.

CDR3 sequence (DNA): TGTGCCAGCAGCGTAGGCCACGAACTAAGCTCCTACGAGCAGTACTTC. It specifies CASSVGHELSSYEQYF. The chain combines TRBV9 with TRBJ2-7; D is unresolved. The V end was cut by 0 bases, the J end by 0 bases, with 13 bases between. Germline V gene sequence: CDR1 SGDLS, CDR2 YYNGEE. This CDR3 is built from 16 residues.

About this clone itself: The junction does not match germline at one end; this may be a read error. This chain links TRBV7-7 with TRBJ2-2; 11 bases agree with TRBD2. Germline assignment: CDR1 SSHAT and CDR2 FNYEAQ (reference sequence). This CDR3 is built from 16 residues. DNA of the CDR3: TGTGCTAGCAGCCCGGGGACTAGCGGCTACACCGGGGAGCTGTTTTTT. Translation: CASSPGTSGYTGELFF.

The chain combines TRBV5-1 with TRBJ2-1; D is unclear. The CDR3 sequence is 13 residues long. V lost 3 bases and J 6 bases, leaving 10 bases between the germline ends. From germline, CDR1 is SGHRS and CDR2 YFSETQ. The CDR3: CASSSLSGNEQFF. CDR3 DNA: TGCGCCAGCAGCTCCTTGTCCGGCAATGAGCAGTTCTTC.

V and J are TRBV18 and TRBJ1-5, with D unclear. The germline gives CDR1 KGHSH, CDR2 LQKENI. Trimming stripped 5 bases from V and 0 bases from J, with 20 bases between. This CDR3 spans 18 amino acids. CDR3 DNA sequence: TGTGCCAGCTCATCATCCCCCGTTGGCAGGTCTAGCAATCAGCCCCAGCATTTT. It is translated as CASSSSPVGRSSNQPQHF.

The chain is built from TRBV19 and TRBJ1-3; 8 bases map to TRBD1. Germline lookup yields CDR1 LNHDA and CDR2 SQIVND (reference sequence). The J segment lost 2 bases and the V segment lost 6 bases, leaving 0 bases of the junction unmatched. The CDR3 sequence is 13 residues long. The CDR3 is CASRDRAGNTIYF. The CDR3 DNA reads TGTGCCAGTAGGGACAGGGCTGGAAACACCATATATTTT.